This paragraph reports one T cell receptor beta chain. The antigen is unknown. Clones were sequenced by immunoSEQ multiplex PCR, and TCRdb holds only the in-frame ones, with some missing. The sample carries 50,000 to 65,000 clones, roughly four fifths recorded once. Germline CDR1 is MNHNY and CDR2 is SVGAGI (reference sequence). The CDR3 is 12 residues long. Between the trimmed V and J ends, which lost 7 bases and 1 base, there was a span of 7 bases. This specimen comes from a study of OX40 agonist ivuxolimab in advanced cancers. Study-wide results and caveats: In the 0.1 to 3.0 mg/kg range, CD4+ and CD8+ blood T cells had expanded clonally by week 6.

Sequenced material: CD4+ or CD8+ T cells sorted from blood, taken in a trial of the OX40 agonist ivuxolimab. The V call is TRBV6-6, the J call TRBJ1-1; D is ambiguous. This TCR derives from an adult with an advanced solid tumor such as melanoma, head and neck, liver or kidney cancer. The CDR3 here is CASTRQNTEAFF. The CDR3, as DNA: TGTGCCAGCACTAGACAGAACACTGAAGCTTTCTTT.